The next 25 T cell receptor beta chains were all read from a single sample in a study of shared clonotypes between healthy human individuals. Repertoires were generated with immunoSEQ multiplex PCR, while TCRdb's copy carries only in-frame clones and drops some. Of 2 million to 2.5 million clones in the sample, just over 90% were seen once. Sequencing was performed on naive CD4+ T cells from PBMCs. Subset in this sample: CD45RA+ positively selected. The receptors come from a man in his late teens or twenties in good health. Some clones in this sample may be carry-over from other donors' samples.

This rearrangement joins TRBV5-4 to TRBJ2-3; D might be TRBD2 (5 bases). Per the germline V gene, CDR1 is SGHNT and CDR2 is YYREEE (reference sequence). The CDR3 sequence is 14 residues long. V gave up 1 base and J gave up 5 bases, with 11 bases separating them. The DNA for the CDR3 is TGTGCCAGCAGCTTGTCGACTAAGGTAGATACGCAGTATTTT. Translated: CASSLSTKVDTQYF.

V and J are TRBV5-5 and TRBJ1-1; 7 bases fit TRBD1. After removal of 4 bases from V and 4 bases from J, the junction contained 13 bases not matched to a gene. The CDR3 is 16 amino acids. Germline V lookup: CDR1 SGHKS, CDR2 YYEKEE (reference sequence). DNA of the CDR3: TGTGCCAGCAGCCGGAGGGGGCTCAGAATGGGCACTGAAGCTTTCTTT. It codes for CASSRRGLRMGTEAFF.

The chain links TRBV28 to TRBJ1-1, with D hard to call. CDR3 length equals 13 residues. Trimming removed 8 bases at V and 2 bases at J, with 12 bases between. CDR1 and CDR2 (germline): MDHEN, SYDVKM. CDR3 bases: TGTGCCAGCGGTATTCATTTAAACACTGAAGCTTTCTTT. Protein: CASGIHLNTEAFF.

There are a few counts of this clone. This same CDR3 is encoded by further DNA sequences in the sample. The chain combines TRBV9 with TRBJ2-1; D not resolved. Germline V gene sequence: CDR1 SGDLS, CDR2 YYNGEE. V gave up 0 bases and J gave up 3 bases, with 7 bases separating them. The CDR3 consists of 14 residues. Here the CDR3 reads CASSVVSNYNEQFF. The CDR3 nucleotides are TGTGCCAGCAGCGTAGTGAGTAACTACAATGAGCAGTTCTTC.

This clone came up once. CDR3 coding DNA: TGTGCCAGCAGTTCTCCGGTGACAGGGGGTGGCTATGGCTACACCTTC. Encoded protein: CASSSPVTGGGYGYTF. The V and J genes are TRBV28 and TRBJ1-2; 9 bases fit TRBD1. The length of the CDR3 is 16 residues. Germline CDR1 MDHEN, CDR2 SYDVKM. The V and J ends lost 4 bases and 4 bases, in that order; junction bases with no gene match: 10.

The CDR3 sequence is CASSVETLYEQYF. In DNA form, the CDR3 reads TGTGCCAGCAGCGTAGAGACACTCTACGAGCAGTACTTC. The rearrangement links TRBV9 to TRBJ2-7; unclear D gene. There are 13 residues in the CDR3. Trimming took off 0 bases at V and 3 bases at J, with 7 bases between the two ends. Germline V gene sequence: CDR1 SGDLS, CDR2 YYNGEE.

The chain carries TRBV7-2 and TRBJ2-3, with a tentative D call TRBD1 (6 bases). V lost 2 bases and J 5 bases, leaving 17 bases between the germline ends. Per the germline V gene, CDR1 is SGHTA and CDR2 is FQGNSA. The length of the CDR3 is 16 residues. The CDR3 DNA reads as TGTGCCAGCAGCTTATTCGGCGGTGGGGGCGGAGATACGCAGTATTTT. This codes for CASSLFGGGGGDTQYF. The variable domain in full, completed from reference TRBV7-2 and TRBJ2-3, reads GAGVSQSPSNKVTEKGKDVELRCDPISGHTALYWYRQSLGQGLEFLIYFQGNSAPDKSGLPSDRFSAERTGGSVSTLTIQRTQQEDSAVYLCASSLFGGGGGDTQYFGPGTRLTVL.

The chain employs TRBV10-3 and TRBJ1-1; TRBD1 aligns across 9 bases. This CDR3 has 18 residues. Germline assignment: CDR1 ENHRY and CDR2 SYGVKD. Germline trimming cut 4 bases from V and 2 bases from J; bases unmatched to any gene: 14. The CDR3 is CAISGSNRDREVNTEAFF. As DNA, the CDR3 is TGTGCCATCAGTGGTAGTAATCGGGACAGGGAGGTAAACACTGAAGCTTTCTTT.

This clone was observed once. As DNA, the CDR3 is TGTGCCAGCAGCGACATACAGGGAACCTACAATGAGCAGTTCTTC. Amino acids: CASSDIQGTYNEQFF. The chain links TRBV25-1 to TRBJ2-1; maybe TRBD1 (6 bases). Trimming shortened V by 6 bases and J by 2 bases, and 14 bases separated the two germline ends. The CDR3 contains 15 residues. Germline lookup yields CDR1 MGHDK and CDR2 SYGVNS.

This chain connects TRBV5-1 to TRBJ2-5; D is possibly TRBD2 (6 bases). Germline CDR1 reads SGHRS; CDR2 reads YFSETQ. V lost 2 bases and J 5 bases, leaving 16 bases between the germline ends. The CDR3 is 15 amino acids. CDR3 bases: TGCGCCAGCAGCTTAGGTGGAGGGTTTGGGGAGACCCAGTACTTC. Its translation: CASSLGGGFGETQYF.

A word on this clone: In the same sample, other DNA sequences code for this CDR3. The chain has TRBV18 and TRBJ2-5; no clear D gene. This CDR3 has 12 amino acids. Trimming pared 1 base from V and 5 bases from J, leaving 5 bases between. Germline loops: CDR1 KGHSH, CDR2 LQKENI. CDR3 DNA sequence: TGTGCCAGCTCACCACGGGTTGAGACCCAGTACTTC. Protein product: CASSPRVETQYF.

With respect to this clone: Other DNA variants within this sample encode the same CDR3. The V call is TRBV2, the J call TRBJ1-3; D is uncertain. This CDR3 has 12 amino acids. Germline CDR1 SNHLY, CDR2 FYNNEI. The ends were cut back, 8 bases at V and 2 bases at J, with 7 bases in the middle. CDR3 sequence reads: CASSAAGNTIYF. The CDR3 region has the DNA TGTGCCAGCTCAGCCGCTGGAAACACCATATATTTT. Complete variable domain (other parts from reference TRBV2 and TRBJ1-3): EPEVTQTPSHQVTQMGQEVILRCVPISNHLYFYWYRQILGQKVEFLVSFYNNEISEKSEIFDDQFSVERPDGSNFTLKIRSTKLEDSAMYFCASSAAGNTIYFGEGSWLTVV.

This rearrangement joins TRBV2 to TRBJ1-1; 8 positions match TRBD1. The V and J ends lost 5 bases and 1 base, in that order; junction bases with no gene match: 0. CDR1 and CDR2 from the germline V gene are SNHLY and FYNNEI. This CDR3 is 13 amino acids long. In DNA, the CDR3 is TGTGCCAGCAGTCAGGGGGCGAACACTGAAGCTTTCTTT. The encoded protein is CASSQGANTEAFF.

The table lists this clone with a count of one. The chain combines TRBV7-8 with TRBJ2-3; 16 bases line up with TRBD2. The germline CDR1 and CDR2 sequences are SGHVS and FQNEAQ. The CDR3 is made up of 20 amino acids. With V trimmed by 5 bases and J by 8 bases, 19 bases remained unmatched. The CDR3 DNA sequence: TGTGCCAGCAGCCCGCAGAGGGGACTAGCGGGAGGGACAGCGACGGGTACGCAGTATTTT. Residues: CASSPQRGLAGGTATGTQYF. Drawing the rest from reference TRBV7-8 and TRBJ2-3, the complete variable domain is GAGVSQSPRYKVAKRGQDVALRCDPISGHVSLFWYQQALGQGPEFLTYFQNEAQLDKSGLPSDRFFAERPEGSVSTLKIQRTQQEDSAVYLCASSPQRGLAGGTATGTQYFGPGTRLTVL.

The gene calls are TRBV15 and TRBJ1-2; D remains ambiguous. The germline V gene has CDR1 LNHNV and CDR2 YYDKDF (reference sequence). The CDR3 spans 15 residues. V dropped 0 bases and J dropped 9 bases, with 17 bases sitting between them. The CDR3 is CATSRDLLTGRSYTF. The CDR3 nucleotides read TGTGCCACCAGCAGAGACCTCCTTACGGGTAGGAGCTACACCTTC.

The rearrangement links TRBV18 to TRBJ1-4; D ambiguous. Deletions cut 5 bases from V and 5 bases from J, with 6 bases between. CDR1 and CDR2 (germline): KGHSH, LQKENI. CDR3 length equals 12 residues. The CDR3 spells CASSSPNEKLFF. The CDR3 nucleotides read TGTGCCAGCTCATCTCCCAATGAAAAACTGTTTTTT.

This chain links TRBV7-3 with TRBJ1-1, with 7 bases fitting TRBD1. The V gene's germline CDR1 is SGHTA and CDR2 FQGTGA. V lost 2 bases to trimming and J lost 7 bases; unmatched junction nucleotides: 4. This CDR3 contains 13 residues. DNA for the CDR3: TGTGCCAGCAGCTTACAGGGGGGCGGTGAAGCTTTCTTT. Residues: CASSLQGGGEAFF. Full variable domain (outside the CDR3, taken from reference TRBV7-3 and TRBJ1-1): GAGVSQTPSNKVTEKGKYVELRCDPISGHTALYWYRQSLGQGPEFLIYFQGTGAADDSGLPNDRFFAVRPEGSVSTLKIQRTERGDSAVYLCASSLQGGGEAFFGQGTRLTVV.

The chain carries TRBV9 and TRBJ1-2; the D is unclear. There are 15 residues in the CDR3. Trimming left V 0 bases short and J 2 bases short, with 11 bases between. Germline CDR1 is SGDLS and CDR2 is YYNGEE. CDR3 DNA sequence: TGTGCCAGCAGCGTAGGGGGTAGGGTAAACTATGGCTACACCTTC. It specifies CASSVGGRVNYGYTF.

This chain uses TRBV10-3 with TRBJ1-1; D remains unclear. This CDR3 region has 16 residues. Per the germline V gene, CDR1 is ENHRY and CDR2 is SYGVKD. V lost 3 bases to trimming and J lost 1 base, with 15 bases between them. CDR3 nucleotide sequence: TGTGCCATCAGTGATCCGTGGATGGCACCGAACACTGAAGCTTTCTTT. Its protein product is CAISDPWMAPNTEAFF.

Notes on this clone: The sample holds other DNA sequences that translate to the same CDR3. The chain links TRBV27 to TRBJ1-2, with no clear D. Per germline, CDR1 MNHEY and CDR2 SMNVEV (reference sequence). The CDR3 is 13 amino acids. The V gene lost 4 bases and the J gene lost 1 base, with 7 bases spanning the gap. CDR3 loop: CASSYSNNYGYTF. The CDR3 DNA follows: TGTGCCAGCAGTTATAGCAATAACTATGGCTACACCTTC.

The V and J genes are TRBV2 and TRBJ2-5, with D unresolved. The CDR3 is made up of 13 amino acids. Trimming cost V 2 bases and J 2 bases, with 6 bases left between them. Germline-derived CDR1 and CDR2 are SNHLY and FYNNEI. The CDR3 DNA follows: TGTGCCAGCAGTGAACCAGAGCAAGAGACCCAGTACTTC. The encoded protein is CASSEPEQETQYF.

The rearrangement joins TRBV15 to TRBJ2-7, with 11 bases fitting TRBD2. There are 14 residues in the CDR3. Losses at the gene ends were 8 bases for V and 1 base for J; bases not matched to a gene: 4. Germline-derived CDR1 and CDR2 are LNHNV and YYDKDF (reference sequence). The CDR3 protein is CATRASGGSYEQYF. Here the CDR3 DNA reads TGTGCCACCCGCGCTAGCGGGGGGTCCTACGAGCAGTACTTC. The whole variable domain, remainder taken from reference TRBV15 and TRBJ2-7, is DAMVIQNPRYQVTQFGKPVTLSCSQTLNHNVMYWYQQKSSQAPKLLFHYYDKDFNNEADTPDNFQSRRPNTSFCFLDIRSPGLGDTAMYLCATRASGGSYEQYFGPGTRLTVT.

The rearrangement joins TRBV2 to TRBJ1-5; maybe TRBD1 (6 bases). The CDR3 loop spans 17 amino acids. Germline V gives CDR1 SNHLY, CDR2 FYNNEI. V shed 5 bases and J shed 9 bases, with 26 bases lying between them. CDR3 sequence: CASSHIKGTNAWVPQHF. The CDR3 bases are TGTGCCAGCAGTCACATCAAGGGGACAAATGCTTGGGTGCCCCAGCATTTT.

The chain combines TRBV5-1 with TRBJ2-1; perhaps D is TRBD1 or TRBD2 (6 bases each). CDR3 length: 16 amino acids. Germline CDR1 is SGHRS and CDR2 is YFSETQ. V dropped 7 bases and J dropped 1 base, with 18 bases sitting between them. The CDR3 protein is CASLPGSGASYNEQFF. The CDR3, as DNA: TGCGCCAGCCTTCCGGGGTCGGGGGCATCCTACAATGAGCAGTTCTTC. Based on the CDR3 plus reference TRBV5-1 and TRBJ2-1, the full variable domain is KAGVTQTPRYLIKTRGQQVTLSCSPISGHRSVSWYQQTPGQGLQFLFEYFSETQRNKGNFPGRFSGRQFSNSRSEMNVSTLELGDSALYLCASLPGSGASYNEQFFGPGTRLTVL.

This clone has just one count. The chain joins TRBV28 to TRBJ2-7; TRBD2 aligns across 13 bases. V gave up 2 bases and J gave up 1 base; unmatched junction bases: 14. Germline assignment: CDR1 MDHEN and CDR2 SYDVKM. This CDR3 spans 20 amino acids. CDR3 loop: CASSLPPWTSGRDGSYEQYF. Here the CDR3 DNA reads TGTGCCAGCAGTTTACCCCCCTGGACTAGCGGGAGAGATGGATCCTACGAGCAGTACTTC.